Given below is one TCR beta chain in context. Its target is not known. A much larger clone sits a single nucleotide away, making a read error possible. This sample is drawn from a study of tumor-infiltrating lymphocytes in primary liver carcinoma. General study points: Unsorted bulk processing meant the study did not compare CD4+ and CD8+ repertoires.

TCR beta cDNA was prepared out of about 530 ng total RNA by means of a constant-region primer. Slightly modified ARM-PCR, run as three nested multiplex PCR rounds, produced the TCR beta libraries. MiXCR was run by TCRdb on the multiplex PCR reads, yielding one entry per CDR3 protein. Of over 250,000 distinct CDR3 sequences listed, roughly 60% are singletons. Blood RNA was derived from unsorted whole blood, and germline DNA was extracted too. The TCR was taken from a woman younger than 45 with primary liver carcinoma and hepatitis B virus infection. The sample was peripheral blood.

The CDR3 is CVSSYLPDSYNEQFF. The CDR3, as DNA: TGTGTCAGCAGTTACCTCCCCGACTCCTACAATGAGCAGTTCTTC. This chain uses TRBV6-5 with TRBJ2-1; D unclear. This CDR3 contains 15 residues. Germline CDR1 MNHEY, CDR2 SVGAGI.